A single T cell receptor beta chain is shown here with its context. Its cognate antigen is unknown. CDR3 size: 15 residues. The germline V and J ends were trimmed by 10 bases and 8 bases, with 25 bases remaining between them. Germline CDR1 is MNHEY and CDR2 is SVGEGT. This entry comes from a study of T cells in Graves' hyperthyroidism and ophthalmopathy. Study as a whole: The initial diagnosis was the point when peripheral blood was collected, ahead of any treatment.

Findings of the study overall: The model identified upcoming ophthalmopathy a median 6.5 months ahead of onset.

The investigators amplified TCR beta CDR3 regions from RNA transcripts. Initially, a first-round RT-PCR of the TCR CDR3 employed the HTBI primer set. TCRdb ran MiXCR on the multiplex PCR reads and lists one entry per CDR3 protein. The sample carries hundreds of thousands of distinct CDR3 sequences, roughly 14% recorded once. The chain employs TRBV6-2 or TRBV6-3 and TRBJ2-3; possible D gene TRBD2, 5 bases. Input material: blood. This TCR derives from a woman aged 25-40 years with Graves' hyperthyroidism that later progressed to Graves' ophthalmopathy. The CDR3 spells CATSAGSPSVVTQYF. In nucleotides, the CDR3 is TGTGCCACCAGCGCGGGCTCCCCCTCGGTTGTTACGCAGTATTTT.